This TCR beta chain comes out of a study of CD8+ T cells in alopecia areata. In each case, RNA was isolated and then reverse transcribed into cDNA as the sequencing template. The table came from immunoSEQ multiplex PCR; TCRdb's copy has only in-frame clones and leaves some out. The top ten hold 0.93% of the sample, which has about 250,000 clones, around three fifths seen once. Treatment defined: oral pan-JAK inhibitor, 5-10 mg twice daily. Researchers gathered lesional scalp punch biopsies and peripheral blood from patients with alopecia areata. There are 17 residues in the CDR3. Unmatched junction bases numbered 7, after V lost 5 bases and J lost 1 base. Germline CDR1 MNHEY, CDR2 SMNVEV (reference sequence).

The chain uses TRBV27 and TRBJ2-6, with TRBD1 matching over 8 bases. This sample comprised CD4+ T cells sorted from blood, obtained around week 52, from a patient treated with tofacitinib. This TCR derives from a human donor with alopecia areata. The DNA of the CDR3 is TGTGCCAGCAGTACTCAGGGGGCCCGATCTGGGGCCAACGTCCTGACTTTC. Translated, it gives CASSTQGARSGANVLTF.